These 14 T cell receptor beta chains were all obtained from the same sample, sequenced in a study of T cell clones after liver transplantation. Assay used: immunoSEQ multiplex PCR; TCRdb lists only in-frame clones, some missing. The repertoire holds over 55,000 clones, with approximately 63% as singletons. Sequences were derived from CD4+ T cells from blood, sampled at the approximately 15-month timepoint. Every receptor here comes from a human patient who received a liver transplant. Part of the T cells may come from the graft donor.

This chain connects TRBV7-2 to TRBJ2-2, with D maybe TRBD2 (5 bases). V shed 5 bases and J shed 6 bases, with 22 bases lying between them. This CDR3 region has 17 residues. Germline V CDR1 and CDR2: SGHTA, FQGNSA. The DNA of the CDR3 is TGTGCCAGCAGCCCAGGAGGTGTGGGCCGCACGGCCGGGGAGCTGTTTTTT. The encoded protein is CASSPGGVGRTAGELFF.

The chain has TRBV5-1 and TRBJ2-1; the D is unclear. Germline CDR1 reads SGHRS; CDR2 reads YFSETQ. CDR3 length: 15 residues. Between the trimmed V and J ends, which lost 2 bases and 6 bases, there was a span of 15 bases. The CDR3 reads CASSFPTSPVNEQFF. The CDR3 nucleotides read TGCGCCAGCAGCTTTCCCACATCACCCGTCAATGAGCAGTTCTTC.

V and J are TRBV7-9 and TRBJ2-2; D possibly corresponds to TRBD1 (5 bases). Germline assignment: CDR1 SEHNR and CDR2 FQNEAQ (reference sequence). This CDR3 is 15 amino acids long. V gave up 8 bases and J gave up 0 bases, with 13 bases separating them. The CDR3 loop is CASQRGESNTGELFF. The DNA of the CDR3 is TGTGCCAGCCAAAGGGGCGAGTCGAACACCGGGGAGCTGTTTTTT.

This rearrangement joins TRBV11-3 to TRBJ2-1, with TRBD2 identical over 7 bases. The V gene's germline CDR1 is SGHNT and CDR2 YENEEA. The CDR3 loop spans 16 amino acids. The trim removed 0 bases at V and 9 bases at J, leaving 11 bases unmatched. CDR3 protein: CASSLEGVVGGAEQFF. In DNA form, the CDR3 reads TGTGCCAGCAGCTTAGAGGGGGTAGTGGGAGGGGCTGAGCAGTTCTTC.

J is TRBJ1-5 and V is TRBV6-1; TRBD1 might be the D (5 bases). Germline V gene sequence: CDR1 MNHNS, CDR2 SASEGT. V was clipped by 3 bases and J by 4 bases, with 7 bases between them. This CDR3 comprises 13 residues. This CDR3 reads CASSDRANQPQHF. DNA for the CDR3: TGTGCCAGCAGTGACAGGGCTAATCAGCCCCAGCATTTT.

The rearrangement links TRBV10-1 to TRBJ1-2, with D possibly being TRBD1 (5 bases). Germline lookup yields CDR1 WNHNN and CDR2 SYGVQD (reference sequence). The CDR3 length is 12 residues. Between the trimmed V and J ends, which lost 6 bases and 3 bases, there was a span of 8 bases. CDR3 sequence reads: CASRRGDYGYTF. For the CDR3, the DNA is TGCGCCAGCAGACGGGGGGACTATGGCTACACCTTC.

The chain joins TRBV27 to TRBJ2-1; 10 nucleotides agree with TRBD1. This CDR3 is built from 15 residues. Germline CDR1 is MNHEY and CDR2 is SMNVEV (reference sequence). V lost 6 bases and J lost 5; bases outside the gene matches: 7. The CDR3 nucleotides are TGTGCCAGCAGAGTGCCCGGGACAGGGGACAATGAGCAGTTCTTC. It translates to CASRVPGTGDNEQFF.

The J gene is TRBJ2-3, the V gene TRBV11-2, with D possibly matching TRBD2 (7 bases). Trimming took off 4 bases at V and 0 bases at J, with 17 bases between the two ends. Germline CDR1 reads SGHAT; CDR2 reads FQNNGV. The CDR3 is made up of 17 amino acids. The CDR3 is CASSSGGGGTSTDTQYF. The CDR3 DNA is TGTGCCAGCAGCTCTGGGGGGGGCGGAACTAGCACAGATACGCAGTATTTT. The variable domain in full, with the rest retrieved from reference TRBV11-2 and TRBJ2-3, is EAGVAQSPRYKIIEKRQSVAFWCNPISGHATLYWYQQILGQGPKLLIQFQNNGVVDDSQLPKDRFSAERLKGVDSTLKIQPAKLEDSAVYLCASSSGGGGTSTDTQYFGPGTRLTVL.

The chain uses TRBV28 and TRBJ2-7, with 10 bases identical to TRBD1. The CDR3 has 14 amino acids. V dropped 5 bases and J dropped 12; count of bases not matched to a gene: 13. The germline gives CDR1 MDHEN, CDR2 SYDVKM. In nucleotides, the CDR3 is TGTGCCAGCAGTAAGGGGACAGGGGAACGAGGCCCGTACTTC. This codes for CASSKGTGERGPYF.

The rearrangement joins TRBV7-2 to TRBJ1-5; 7 nucleotides line up with TRBD1. This CDR3 spans 15 amino acids. The germline V gene has CDR1 SGHTA and CDR2 FQGNSA. V shed 1 base, J shed 4 bases, and the junction held 4 bases outside the gene matches. The CDR3 DNA follows: TGTGCCAGCAGCTTAGGAGGGGGCGCGAATCAGCCCCAGCATTTT. It is translated as CASSLGGGANQPQHF.

This clone occurred a few times. The gene calls are TRBV7-2 and TRBJ2-3, with D perhaps TRBD1 or TRBD2 (5 bases each). This CDR3 has 15 amino acids. Germline V gives CDR1 SGHTA, CDR2 FQGNSA. V was shortened by 5 bases and J by 2 bases, with 14 bases between the two germline ends. CDR3 region: CASSNTGTYTDTQYF. Written as DNA, the CDR3 is TGTGCCAGCAGCAACACCGGGACCTACACAGATACGCAGTATTTT.

J is TRBJ2-3 and V is TRBV5-1; unclear D gene. Germline V gives CDR1 SGHRS, CDR2 YFSETQ. The CDR3 is made up of 15 amino acids. V lost 0 bases to trimming and J lost 2 bases, with 10 bases between them. The CDR3 sequence: CASSLEQVPTDTQYF. CDR3 bases: TGCGCCAGCAGCTTGGAGCAGGTACCCACAGATACGCAGTATTTT. Drawing the rest from reference TRBV5-1 and TRBJ2-3, the complete variable domain is KAGVTQTPRYLIKTRGQQVTLSCSPISGHRSVSWYQQTPGQGLQFLFEYFSETQRNKGNFPGRFSGRQFSNSRSEMNVSTLELGDSALYLCASSLEQVPTDTQYFGPGTRLTVL.

The rearrangement joins TRBV2 to TRBJ2-3, with D hard to call. Per germline, CDR1 SNHLY and CDR2 FYNNEI. This CDR3 comprises 14 residues. V dropped 1 base and J dropped 0 bases, with 5 bases sitting between them. CDR3: CASSEDWSTDTQYF. The CDR3 region has the DNA TGTGCCAGCAGTGAAGACTGGAGCACAGATACGCAGTATTTT. The full variable domain, its missing parts supplied by reference TRBV2 and TRBJ2-3, is EPEVTQTPSHQVTQMGQEVILRCVPISNHLYFYWYRQILGQKVEFLVSFYNNEISEKSEIFDDQFSVERPDGSNFTLKIRSTKLEDSAMYFCASSEDWSTDTQYFGPGTRLTVL.

The chain employs TRBV27 and TRBJ2-3; D possibly matches TRBD1 or TRBD2 (5 bases each). Trimming stripped 2 bases from V and 2 bases from J, with 11 bases between. CDR1 MNHEY and CDR2 SMNVEV come from the germline V gene (reference sequence). CDR3 length: 15 amino acids. CDR3 nucleotides: TGTGCCAGCAGTTTACTTGGGACCGCCACAGATACGCAGTATTTT. It encodes CASSLLGTATDTQYF.